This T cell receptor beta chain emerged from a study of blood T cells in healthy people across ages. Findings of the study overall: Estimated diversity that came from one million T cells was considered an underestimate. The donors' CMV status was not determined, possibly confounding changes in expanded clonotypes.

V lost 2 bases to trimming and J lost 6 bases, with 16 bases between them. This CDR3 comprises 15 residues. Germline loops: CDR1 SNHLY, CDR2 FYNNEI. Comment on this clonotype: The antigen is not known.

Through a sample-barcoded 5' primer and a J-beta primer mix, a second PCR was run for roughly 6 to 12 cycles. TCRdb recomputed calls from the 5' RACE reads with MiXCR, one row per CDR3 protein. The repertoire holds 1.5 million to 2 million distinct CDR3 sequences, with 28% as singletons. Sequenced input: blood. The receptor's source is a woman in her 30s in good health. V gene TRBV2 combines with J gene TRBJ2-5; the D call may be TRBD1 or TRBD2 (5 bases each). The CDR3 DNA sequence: TGTGCCAGCAGTGAACTCGAGGCAGGGAGAAAGACCCAGTACTTC. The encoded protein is CASSELEAGRKTQYF.